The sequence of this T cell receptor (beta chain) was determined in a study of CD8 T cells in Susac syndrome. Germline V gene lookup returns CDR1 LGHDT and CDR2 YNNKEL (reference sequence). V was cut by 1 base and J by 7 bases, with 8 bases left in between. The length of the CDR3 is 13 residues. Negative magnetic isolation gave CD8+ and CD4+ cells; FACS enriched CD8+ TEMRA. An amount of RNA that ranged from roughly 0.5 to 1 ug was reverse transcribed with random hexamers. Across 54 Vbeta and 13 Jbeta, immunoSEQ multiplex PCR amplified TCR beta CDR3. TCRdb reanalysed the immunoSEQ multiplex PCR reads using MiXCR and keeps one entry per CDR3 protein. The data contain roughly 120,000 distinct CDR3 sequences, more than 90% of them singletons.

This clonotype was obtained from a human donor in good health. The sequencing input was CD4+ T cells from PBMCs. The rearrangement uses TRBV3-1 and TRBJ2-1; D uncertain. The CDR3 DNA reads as TGTGCCAGCAGCCAAGCAGAAGGGAATGAGCAGTTCTTC. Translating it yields CASSQAEGNEQFF.